A selection of T cell receptor beta chains follows, all from one sample in a study of blood T cell repertoires in COVID-19. TCRdb's table, derived via immunoSEQ multiplex PCR, lists solely in-frame clones and lacks some. This repertoire shows approximately 150,000 clones, 70% to 90% found once; its top ten account for less than 6%. The sequenced sample was PBMCs or T cells enriched from blood (not recorded which). These receptors were taken from a man aged 35 to 55 who had recovered from COVID-19. The CDR3 runs from the conserved cysteine through the conserved F or W. Fields, in order: clone size, J gene, V gene, D gene, CDR3 DNA, CDR3 protein. The D gene is left open where the match is weak. Clone sizes are given selectively: once, few, many, or a class where the clone is expanded.

-	TRBJ1-6	TRBV3-1/TRBV3-2	-	TGTGCCAGCAGCCAGGCCAGCTCCTATAATTCACCCCTCCACTTT	CASSQASSYNSPLHF
-	TRBJ2-1	TRBV4-1	TRBD2	TGCGCCAGCAGCCAAGATGGCGGGGGGGCCTACAATGAGCAGTTCTTC	CASSQDGGGAYNEQFF
once	TRBJ2-1	TRBV5-1	TRBD1	TGCGCCAGCAGCTTGGCGGGGACAGGACAAAGTGAGCAGTTCTTC	CASSLAGTGQSEQFF
-	TRBJ1-1	TRBV6-5	-	TGTGCCAGCCCTGATGACGACAGGAACACTGAAGCTTTCTTT	CASPDDDRNTEAFF
many	TRBJ2-1	TRBV24-1	TRBD1	TGTGCCACCAGGGGACAGCGAAATGAGCAGTTCTTC	CATRGQRNEQFF
-	TRBJ1-1	TRBV30	TRBD1	TGTGCCTCGGACAGGAGACCGAACACTGAAGCTTTCTTT	CASDRRPNTEAFF
-	TRBJ2-1	TRBV9	TRBD2	TGTGCCAGCAGCGTAGCGGGGGGGCTCAATGAGCAGTTCTTC	CASSVAGGLNEQFF
-	TRBJ2-1	TRBV6-6	-	TGTGCCAGCAGCCCGAGCTCCTACAATGAGCAGTTCTTC	CASSPSSYNEQFF
few	TRBJ1-2	TRBV5-6	-	TGTGCCAGCAGCTTGGCCTCGTTTCTGGGAGCAAGTGGCTACACCTTC	CASSLASFLGASGYTF
many	TRBJ1-2	TRBV5-1	-	TGCGCCAGCAGTGACAGTAACTATGGCTACACCTTC	CASSDSNYGYTF
-	TRBJ1-5	TRBV30	-	TGTGCCTGGAGCATCGGACAGTATCAGCCCCAGCATTTT	CAWSIGQYQPQHF
-	TRBJ1-1	TRBV3-1/TRBV3-2	-	TGTGCCAGCAGCCAAGACAGGGGCACTGAAGCTTTCTTT	CASSQDRGTEAFF
-	TRBJ2-6	TRBV6-5	-	TGTGCCAGCAGTTACGCCTGGAGCTCTGGGGCCAACGTCCTGACTTTC	CASSYAWSSGANVLTF